The T cell receptor (beta chain) described here comes from a study of metastatic and nonmetastatic thyroid tumors. As for the study in general: Blood and tumor or nodule tissue repertoires from malignant and benign thyroid patients were compared.

Turning to this clone: Its antigen remains unknown.

General study points: Reports indicated that malignant thyroid tumors showed significantly higher TCR beta diversity than benign nodules did, in blood and tumor.

Thyroid surgery was performed in patients who had received no treatment beforehand. Study processing details: To classify distant metastasis in papillary thyroid cancer, a model was built from CDR3 differences across clinicopathological groups. Using MiXCR, TCRdb reanalyzed the PCR reads. The V and J calls reflect TCRdb's pipeline rather than the authors' work. The sample carries approximately 42,000 clones, 24% recorded once. CDR1 and CDR2 from the germline V gene are DFQATT and SNEGSKA (reference sequence). V lost 1 base and J 0 bases, leaving 10 bases between the germline ends. The CDR3 runs 15 residues.

The sample consisted of tumor tissue. The source is a female donor with papillary thyroid cancer or a benign thyroid nodule (not recorded which). Some clones in this sample may be carry-over from other donors' samples. The chain uses TRBV20-1 and TRBJ2-1; TRBD2 is a possible D gene (6 bases). The CDR3 coding sequence is TGCAGTGCTAGAGGTCTAGCGAGCTCCTACAATGAGCAGTTCTTC. It specifies CSARGLASSYNEQFF.